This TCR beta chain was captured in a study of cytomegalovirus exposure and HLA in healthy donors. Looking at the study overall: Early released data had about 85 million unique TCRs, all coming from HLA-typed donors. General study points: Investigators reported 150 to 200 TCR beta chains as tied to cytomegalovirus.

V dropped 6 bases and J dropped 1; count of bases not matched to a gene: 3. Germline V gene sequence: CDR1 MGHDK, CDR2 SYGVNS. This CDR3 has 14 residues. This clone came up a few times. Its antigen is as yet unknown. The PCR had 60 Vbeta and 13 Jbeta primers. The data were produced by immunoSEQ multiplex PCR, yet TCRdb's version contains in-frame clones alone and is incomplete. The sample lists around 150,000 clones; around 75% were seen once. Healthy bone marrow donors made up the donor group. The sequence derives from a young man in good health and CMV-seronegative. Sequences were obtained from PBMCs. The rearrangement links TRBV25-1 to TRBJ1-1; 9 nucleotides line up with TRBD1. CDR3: CASRQGAENTEAFF. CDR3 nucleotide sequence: TGTGCCAGCAGACAGGGGGCTGAGAACACTGAAGCTTTCTTT.